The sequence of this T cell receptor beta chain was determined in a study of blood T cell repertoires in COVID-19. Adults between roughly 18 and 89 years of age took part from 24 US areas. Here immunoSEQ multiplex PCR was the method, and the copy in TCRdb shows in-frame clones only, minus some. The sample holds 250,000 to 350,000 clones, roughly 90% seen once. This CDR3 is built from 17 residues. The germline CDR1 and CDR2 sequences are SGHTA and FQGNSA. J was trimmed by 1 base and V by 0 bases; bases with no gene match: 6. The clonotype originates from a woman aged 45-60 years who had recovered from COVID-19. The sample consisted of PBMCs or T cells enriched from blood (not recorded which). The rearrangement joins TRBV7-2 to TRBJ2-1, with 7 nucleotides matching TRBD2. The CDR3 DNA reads TGTGCCAGCAGCTTAGCGGGGGGGAGGGCGTCCTACAATGAGCAGTTCTTC. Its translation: CASSLAGGRASYNEQFF.